This is a list of T cell receptor beta chains from one sample in a study of chemoradiotherapy in HPV16-positive cancers. Only in-frame clones appear in the TCRdb table, and some are missing; sequencing was by immunoSEQ multiplex PCR. The profile shows 20,000 to 30,000 clones, approximately 94% of them singletons. The sample here was taken from a patient who underwent chemoradiotherapy. These receptors came from a human donor with HPV-associated anogenital cancer. The conserved cysteine and the conserved F or W are not part of the CDR3 here. The order of the fields is J gene, V gene, CDR3 protein.

TRBJ2-5	TRBV28	ASRAGLQETQY
TRBJ1-1	TRBV4-1	ASSHLFVRGDTEAF
TRBJ2-7	TRBV6-1	ASTGQLSSYEQY
TRBJ1-4	TRBV28	ASRDYEKLF
TRBJ2-3	TRBV5-4	ASRGGTQNTDTQY
TRBJ1-2	TRBV9	ASREQGESGYT
TRBJ2-5	TRBV5-4	ASSWDITQETQY
TRBJ2-7	TRBV28	ASSLRRTLSYEQY
TRBJ1-1	TRBV11-2	ASSLDGVTEAF
TRBJ2-2	TRBV6-5	ASSLRQLANTGELF
TRBJ1-1	TRBV10-3	ASLGQPNTEAF
TRBJ2-1	TRBV5-1	ASSLEASGHEQF
TRBJ2-7	TRBV6-1	ASSERGRGEQY
TRBJ2-7	TRBV7-6	ASSLGDSYEQY
TRBJ2-1	TRBV7-2	ASSSGQSSYNEQF
TRBJ1-2	TRBV6-5	ASRGQGMGDGYT
TRBJ2-3	TRBV27	ASSSLDRGSDTQY
TRBJ1-3	TRBV18	ASSRVSSGNTIY
TRBJ1-6	TRBV7-2	ASSLTGKGSPLH
TRBJ2-3	TRBV7-2	ASSSRTRTDTQY
TRBJ1-3	TRBV18	ASRPGLSGNTIY
TRBJ2-3	TRBV19	ASRDGLAGFTDTQY
TRBJ2-7	TRBV27	ASSLSRHVTSGRLDEQY
TRBJ2-7	TRBV10-3	AISAVRGLYEQY
TRBJ1-1	TRBV30	AWIRRSTEAF
TRBJ1-1	TRBV4-1	ASSPRTKLGTEAF
TRBJ1-2	TRBV7-2	ASSLALAGNYGYT
TRBJ1-3	TRBV2	ASRPQGPGNTIY